This TCR beta chain was recorded in a study of shared clonotypes between healthy human individuals. Background on the study: Serving as donors were a couple of women and a few men, whose ages spanned 18 to 49. Whole-study results and caveats: Clonotype sharing among donors, it was expected, would be affected by sequencing depth.

The study enrolled healthy HIV-negative adults without recent acute infections or vaccinations as donors. The run depth of the assay was deep. Assay used: immunoSEQ multiplex PCR; TCRdb lists only in-frame clones, some missing. The sample records approximately 470,000 clones, around 73% being singletons. Worth noting for this clone: Its target is not known.

The CDR3 is 15 residues long. The germline CDR1 and CDR2 sequences are GTSNPN and SVGIG (reference sequence). The trim removed 5 bases at V and 4 bases at J, leaving 10 bases unmatched. The clonotype was recovered from a woman aged 40 to 55 in good health. Some clones in this sample may be carry-over from other donors' samples. The sequenced sample was PBMCs. The chain combines TRBV30 with TRBJ2-7, with 11 bases matching TRBD2. The CDR3 DNA sequence: TGTGCCTGGGGGCCACTAGCGGGAGCTTCGTACGAGCAGTACTTC. Its protein is CAWGPLAGASYEQYF.